This record concerns one T cell receptor beta chain sequence. This clonotype was found many times. Its antigen has not been determined. The sample holds no much larger clone one base away, and base qualities are not on file. Library preparation was by multiplex PCR. Reads for this sample came from an Illumina HiSeq 2500. Following protocols modified from ARM-PCR, the researchers constructed TCRbeta libraries through three rounds of nested PCR with primers (Table S4). Before sequencing, PCR products in the 200-500 bp range were cut out of the gel and cleaned up using the QIAquick gel extraction kit. The authors' analysis ran thus. Reads were cleaned with Trimmomatic, merged with FLASH into complete CDR3 sequences, and assigned to V(D)J germline segments with MiTCR. Clonal diversity was calculated as the inverse Simpson's index using VDJtools. A read counted as productive if the sequence was in-frame and lacked a premature stop codon. The public reads were reprocessed in TCRdb via fastp at Q25 and MiXCR, keeping in-frame beta chains. Each CDR3 protein gets just one entry, which takes the most common genes and DNA from the rows behind it. The V and J calls and clone size come from TCRdb's table, not from the authors' own analysis. In all, the sample holds tens of thousands of distinct CDR3 sequences, and approximately 59% of those were seen once. The ten largest make up around 20% of the sample.

This sample was included in a study of tumor and adjacent non-tumor tissue in lung cancer (dated by TCRdb to 2016 to 2019). Study-wide context: Patients with adenocarcinoma (approximately 11), squamous cell carcinoma (2) and small cell lung cancer (1) were included in the cohort. The study compared bulk TCRbeta repertoires between lung tumor tissue and matched distant non-tumor lung tissue from fewer than 19 lung cancer patients. Sequencing produced 100 million to 150 million productive TCRbeta reads in total, an average of about 4.17 million reads per sample. The 15 enrolled patients, of whom around 10 were men and 5 were women, were aged roughly 31 to 85 years and were diagnosed with TNM stage I to III disease. TCRbeta CDR3 sequencing was performed on a few dozen paired specimens, with one tumor sample and one normal lung sample collected per patient.

RNA was isolated from bulk unsorted tissue, and RNA quality was assessed with a NanoDrop ND-1000 and an Agilent 2100. Normal lung samples were distant non-tumor tissue taken more than 3 cm from the tumor edge. Donors were newly diagnosed lung cancer patients admitted for thoracic surgery in China between August and November 2014, without prior chemotherapy. Patients who had received previous radiotherapy or chemotherapy, or who had another concurrent cancer, were excluded from the study. Surgical tissue pieces of roughly 1-2 cm3 were preserved in RNAlater solution and stored at -80 °C until use. General study outcomes and caveats: The top 100 clones made up a significantly larger cumulative share of the repertoire in normal lung than in tumor tissue. Significantly higher TCR diversity (inverse Simpson) was observed in tumor tissue than in normal lung tissue (approximately 430 vs 150, P = 0.0075, Mann-Whitney U test). Peripheral blood was not sequenced, so blood TCRbeta repertoires in these lung cancer patients were not examined. Neither the sequencing platform nor unique molecular identifiers are mentioned in the methods. With only about 16 patients in the cohort, the authors noted that larger samples and more detailed clinical data are needed. TCR diversity was significantly higher in younger patients, and greater tumor TCR diversity was associated with shorter overall survival and shorter disease-free survival.

Trimming leaves V shorter by 5 bases and J shorter by 3 bases, with the junction holding 6 bases beyond the gene matches. The CDR3 measures 15 amino acids from cysteine to phenylalanine. The CDR3 DNA has 45 bases and is translated from base 1. CDR1 and CDR2 are read off the germline V gene (reference sequence) as SGHAT and FQDESV. This TCR derives from a woman between 35 and 50 years old with non-small cell lung cancer. The V gene is TRBV11-1 and the J gene is TRBJ2-3, with 9 bases matching TRBD1. The sequencing input was distant non-tumor lung tissue. The nucleotides read TGTGCCAGCAGCCAAGGGACAGGGAGGACAGATACGCAGTATTTT. Its amino acids are CASSQGTGRTDTQYF. The variable domain in full, with residues beyond the CDR3 obtained from the reference TRBV11-1 and TRBJ2-3 genes, is EAEVAQSPRYKITEKSQAVAFWCDPISGHATLYWYRQILGQGPELLVQFQDESVVDDSQLPKDRFSAERLKGVDSTLKIQPAELGDSAMYLCASSQGTGRTDTQYFGPGTRLTVL.